This entry describes one T cell receptor beta chain. A few counts support this clone. Its antigen target is currently unknown. The input lacks base qualities; no much larger clone sits a single base away. The immunoSEQ hsTCRB Kit, with multiplexed V- and J-gene primers, was used to amplify TCR-beta CDR3 regions from genomic DNA. Unique DNA barcodes were added in a second PCR, and the samples were pooled together with one negative control and one positive control. An Illumina MiSeq running a 150-cycle paired-end protocol was used to sequence the pooled TCR-beta libraries. The published analysis was carried out like this. Adaptive Biotechnologies processed the raw sequencing data and produced a report containing normalized, annotated TCR-beta repertoires. T-cell density was computed as TCR-beta templates normalized to usable DNA, which was estimated by amplifying housekeeping genes. Richness was the count of unique rearrangements, and clonality was defined as 1 minus Pielou's evenness. The Jaccard index, the Morisita overlap index, and the proportion of shared top-20 clonotypes were used to quantify intratumor TCR heterogeneity between regions. The table was pulled from immuneACCESS by TCRdb, which kept in-frame rearrangements only. Such tables lose some clones; where checked, under half of the loss comes from unresolved V genes, and the rest has no known cause. V and J calls and clone size are copied from that table; D and trimming were computed from the DNA. The sample table records roughly 6,000 clones; 70% to 80% of these occur just once. The top ten hold 8.8% of the sample.

The data belong to a study of T cells and copy number aberrations in small-cell lung cancer (dated by TCRdb to about 2021). With regard to the full study: Whole-exome sequencing of the same tumor regions was paired with TCR repertoire sequencing so that T cell metrics could be related to mutations and copy number aberrations. Tumor TCR data were available for more than 16 patients, and TCR data from both tumor and normal tissue were available for more than 11 patients.

Patients with limited-stage small-cell lung cancer who underwent surgical resection in Hangzhou, China, between the late 2000s and the early 2020s were included as donors. Every donor went straight to surgery with no preoperative chemotherapy or radiotherapy, and no donor was given immunotherapy either before or after surgery. In the sequenced cohort of fewer than 25 patients, every patient was either a smoker or a heavy second-hand smoker. To represent spatial heterogeneity of the primary tumors, a grid approach was used to collect three regions from each tumor FFPE block. To enrich for malignant cells, tumor regions underwent macrodissection, and selection was restricted to regions expected to yield at least 150 ng DNA. Multi-region TCR-beta sequencing of resected limited-stage small-cell lung cancers and of tumor-adjacent lung tissue was performed to characterize T cell repertoire heterogeneity. The AllPrep DNA/RNA FFPE Kit (Qiagen) was used to extract genomic DNA from the FFPE tissue.

From cysteine to phenylalanine, the CDR3 is 12 amino acids long. The kept DNA is CDR3 alone, 36 bases in frame from the first base. According to the germline V gene, CDR1 reads SQVTM and CDR2 reads ANQGSEA. V lost 6 bases and J lost 1 base; the stretch between them is 6 bases long. The paper's findings and limits, for the study overall: The TCR repertoire varied greatly across regions, with about 79.9-98% of clones confined to one region, an overlap lower than in localized NSCLC. Tumors had lower T-cell density, richness and clonality than adjacent lung tissue, though the difference in density was not significant. A small sample size, resulting from surgical resection being uncommon in small-cell lung cancer, limited the study, and the findings need validation. Every specimen was formalin-fixed paraffin-embedded tissue, a material known to introduce sequencing artifacts. A negative correlation was found between higher copy number aberration burden and tumor T-cell density, richness and clonality.

Sequencing was carried out using tumor tissue. This TCR came from a man aged 50 to 60 with small cell lung cancer. This chain is built from TRBV29-1 and TRBJ2-2; no confident D gene assignment can be made. In nucleotides, the sequence is TGCAGCGTAAGGATGAACACCGGGGAGCTGTTTTTT. It translates as CSVRMNTGELFF.